The TCR beta chain described here comes from a study of cytomegalovirus exposure and HLA in healthy donors. Whole-study results and caveats: Likely technical artifact: a cluster of highly shared sequence variants.

The CDR3 is 15 amino acids. CDR1 and CDR2 (germline): SNHLY, FYNNEI. V lost 6 bases to trimming and J lost 7 bases; unmatched junction nucleotides: 12. In the PCR, 60 Vbeta and 13 Jbeta primers were used. Repertoires were generated with immunoSEQ multiplex PCR, while TCRdb's copy carries only in-frame clones and drops some. The data contain about 120,000 clones, around 80% of them singletons. Of note for this clone: The antigen is unknown.

The genes are TRBV2 and TRBJ2-1, with 7 bases matching TRBD2. Sequencing was carried out using PBMCs. The TCR sequence derives from a female donor in good health and CMV-seronegative. The CDR3 sequence is CASSPAGLPSNEQFF. As DNA, the CDR3 is TGTGCCAGCAGCCCTGCGGGACTACCCTCAAATGAGCAGTTCTTC.